This T cell receptor (beta chain) originates from a study of vaccination effects on CD4 cells after COVID-19. For the study at large: There were three convalescent patients sampled both early and late after vaccination. Sampling occurred a median 72 days post second dose, range 14 to 241.

The data were produced by immunoSEQ multiplex PCR, yet TCRdb's version contains in-frame clones alone and is incomplete. In the table there are about 17,000 clones, about 70% of which are singletons. The CDR3 runs to 12 residues. Trimming cost V 3 bases and J 5 bases, with 10 bases left between them. CDR1 and CDR2 from the germline V gene are DFQATT and SNEGSKA (reference sequence). As concerns this clone: The antigen is not known.

Expansion with viral peptide pools was applied to antigen-specific CD4+ T cells by the ViraFEST assay prior to sequencing. At the end of more than 8 days of culture, CD4+ T cells were isolated. The person was diagnosed with PCR-confirmed SARS-CoV-2 infection between March and December 2020. Every participant took two doses of the BNT162b2 or mRNA-1273 vaccine. IL-2 medium took the place of half the medium on both days 3 and 7. The sample consisted of CD4+ T cells from PBMCs cultured with SARS-CoV-2 spike peptides, taken after COVID-19 vaccination. The TCR originated in a human donor who had a prior SARS-CoV-2 infection. This chain links TRBV20-1 with TRBJ2-5; D is undetermined. CDR3 sequence: CSASSPAETQYF. For the CDR3, the DNA is TGCAGTGCTAGTTCGCCCGCGGAGACCCAGTACTTC.